These 18 T cell receptor beta chains share one sample of origin, sequenced in a study of T cells in localized non-small cell lung cancer. Here immunoSEQ multiplex PCR was the method, and the copy in TCRdb shows in-frame clones only, minus some. In the table there are about 33,000 clones, roughly nine tenths of which are singletons. The sequencing used PBMCs, collected before any cancer treatment. The receptors come from a man aged 40 to 69 with stage II lung adenocarcinoma.

This chain uses TRBV27 with TRBJ1-5; 10 bases are shared with TRBD1. In germline, CDR1 is MNHEY, CDR2 SMNVEV (reference sequence). Trimming at V came to 5 bases and at J to 0 bases, leaving 7 bases not matched to a gene. The CDR3 consists of 17 residues. CDR3: CASSPGQGIYSNQPQHF. The CDR3 region has the DNA TGTGCCAGCAGTCCGGGACAGGGGATCTATAGCAATCAGCCCCAGCATTTT.

V is TRBV6-1 and J is TRBJ1-1; a weak D match, TRBD1 (5 bases). Per the germline V gene, CDR1 is MNHNS and CDR2 is SASEGT. The CDR3 covers 8 residues. The CDR3 DNA sequence: TGTGCAGGGGATGAAGCTTTCTTT. Its translation is CAGDEAFF.

J is TRBJ1-3 and V is TRBV11-2; D is possibly TRBD1 (5 bases). The V end lost 5 bases, the J end lost 0 bases, and 11 bases lay between the germline ends. The CDR3 has 15 residues. Germline assignment: CDR1 SGHAT and CDR2 FQNNGV. The CDR3 DNA is TGTGCCAGCAGCGGGGGACCGTCCTCTGGAAACACCATATATTTT. It codes for CASSGGPSSGNTIYF.

The J gene is TRBJ2-7, the V gene TRBV11-1; 8 bases agree with TRBD2. The V and J ends lost 6 bases and 4 bases, in that order; junction bases with no gene match: 8. This CDR3 contains 14 residues. The germline gives CDR1 SGHAT, CDR2 FQDESV (reference sequence). CDR3 sequence reads: CASRSREGPYEQYF. The CDR3 DNA follows: TGTGCCAGCAGAAGCCGGGAGGGCCCGTACGAGCAGTACTTC.

The J gene is TRBJ1-1, the V gene TRBV9; D unclear. V lost 0 bases to trimming and J lost 0 bases, with 6 bases between them. The CDR3 is 14 residues long. Germline values: CDR1 SGDLS, CDR2 YYNGEE. This chain's CDR3 is CASSVDRLNTEAFF. DNA of the CDR3: TGTGCCAGCAGCGTAGATCGTTTGAACACTGAAGCTTTCTTT.

This clone was found a few times. V and J are TRBV5-1 and TRBJ1-1, with a possible D match to TRBD1 (5 bases). From germline, CDR1 is SGHRS and CDR2 YFSETQ. V was trimmed by 0 bases and J by 7 bases, leaving 10 bases between them. The CDR3 covers 13 residues. The CDR3 sequence: CASSLAQGGEAFF. The CDR3 DNA is TGCGCCAGCAGCTTGGCGCAGGGAGGTGAAGCTTTCTTT.

This chain uses TRBV6-5 with TRBJ2-3, with TRBD2 matching 10 bases. J was trimmed by 2 bases and V by 10 bases; bases with no gene match: 9. Germline V gene lookup returns CDR1 MNHEY and CDR2 SVGAGI. CDR3 length: 15 amino acids. This chain's CDR3 is CATLRLAGFTDTQYF. CDR3 coding DNA: TGTGCCACGTTACGACTAGCGGGCTTCACAGATACGCAGTATTTT.

The rearrangement joins TRBV6-1 to TRBJ1-4, with D perhaps matching TRBD1 (6 bases). The CDR3 length is 15 residues. CDR1 MNHNS and CDR2 SASEGT come from the germline V gene. Trimming took 7 bases from V and 8 from J, leaving 20 bases between them. In nucleotides, the CDR3 is TGTGCCAGCACCTACCTCGGGGGGGCTCCAGAAAAACTGTTTTTT. It specifies CASTYLGGAPEKLFF.

The chain is built from TRBV6-5 and TRBJ2-3; perhaps D is TRBD1 or TRBD2 (5 bases each). The CDR3 has 14 amino acids. The V gene's germline CDR1 is MNHEY and CDR2 SVGAGI. The germline V and J ends were trimmed by 10 bases and 0 bases, with 14 bases remaining between them. Here the CDR3 DNA reads TGTGCCACCTCAGGGAGTACTAGCACAGATACGCAGTATTTT. Its translation: CATSGSTSTDTQYF.

The J gene is TRBJ1-2, the V gene TRBV5-1; tentatively, D is TRBD1 (5 bases). V lost 0 bases to trimming and J lost 4 bases, with 10 bases between them. Germline CDR1 SGHRS, CDR2 YFSETQ. This CDR3 has 14 residues. Here the CDR3 DNA reads TGCGCCAGCAGCTTGGAGGGGCAGGTCTATGGCTACACCTTC. Translation: CASSLEGQVYGYTF.

The V and J genes are TRBV7-9 and TRBJ2-7; D gene ambiguous. Germline V gene lookup returns CDR1 SEHNR and CDR2 FQNEAQ (reference sequence). The CDR3 totals 15 residues. The V and J ends lost 1 base and 6 bases respectively, with 16 bases between them. CDR3 in amino acids: CASSLVGGDRAEQYF. CDR3 bases: TGTGCCAGCAGCTTAGTTGGTGGTGACCGGGCCGAGCAGTACTTC.

The J gene is TRBJ1-4, the V gene TRBV7-3, with TRBD1 matching over 9 bases. This CDR3 is 15 amino acids long. J lost 6 bases, V lost 5 bases, and 7 bases had no gene match. Germline CDR1 and CDR2: SGHTA and FQGTGA. CDR3 loop: CASSPTGTGHEKLFF. The CDR3 DNA reads as TGTGCCAGCAGCCCTACCGGGACAGGGCATGAAAAACTGTTTTTT.

This rearrangement joins TRBV28 to TRBJ1-5; D possibly corresponds to TRBD1 (6 bases). CDR3 length: 17 amino acids. CDR1 and CDR2 (germline): MDHEN, SYDVKM. Trimming stripped 3 bases from V and 1 base from J, with 16 bases between. This chain's CDR3 is CASSFWVGGVSNQPQHF. DNA for the CDR3: TGTGCCAGCAGTTTCTGGGTAGGGGGGGTAAGCAATCAGCCCCAGCATTTT.

CDR3: CASRTNSGNTIYF. For the CDR3, the DNA is TGTGCCAGCAGGACCAACTCTGGAAACACCATATATTTT. This chain links TRBV6-1 with TRBJ1-3; D gene ambiguous. The V end lost 6 bases, the J end lost 0 bases, and 6 bases lay between the germline ends. CDR3 size: 13 residues. Looked up from germline, CDR1 is MNHNS and CDR2 is SASEGT.

This chain uses TRBV4-1 with TRBJ1-2; D not resolved. In germline, CDR1 is MGHRA, CDR2 YSYEKL. V lost 0 bases, J lost 7 bases, and 6 bases lay in between. The CDR3 is 12 residues long. DNA for the CDR3: TGCGCCAGCAGCCAAGAAAGGGTTGGCTACACCTTC. Its protein product is CASSQERVGYTF.

The chain has TRBV28 and TRBJ2-6; D may be TRBD1 (6 bases). The CDR3 is made up of 16 amino acids. Germline V gene data show CDR1 as MDHEN and CDR2 as SYDVKM. The V and J ends lost 7 bases and 3 bases respectively, with 16 bases between them. CDR3 sequence (DNA): TGTGCCAGCACCCAATTTAGGGGGTTTGGGGCCAACGTCCTGACTTTC. Its translation: CASTQFRGFGANVLTF.

The CDR3 reads CSASGDHEAFF. CDR3 DNA: TGCAGTGCTAGTGGGGACCATGAAGCTTTCTTT. This rearrangement joins TRBV20-1 to TRBJ1-1; D may be TRBD1 (5 bases). Germline lookup yields CDR1 DFQATT and CDR2 SNEGSKA (reference sequence). This CDR3 has 11 amino acids. Trimming took 3 bases from V and 7 from J, leaving 9 bases between them.

The gene calls are TRBV9 and TRBJ1-2, with D unclear. The CDR3 extends over 13 amino acids. V lost 3 bases to trimming and J lost 0 bases, with 6 bases between them. Germline lookup yields CDR1 SGDLS and CDR2 YYNGEE. CDR3: CASSGGANYGYTF. Here the CDR3 DNA reads TGTGCCAGCAGCGGCGGTGCTAACTATGGCTACACCTTC.